The 26 T cell receptor beta chains reported below all come from one sample, sequenced in a study of OX40 agonist ivuxolimab in advanced cancers. Sequenced by immunoSEQ multiplex PCR; TCRdb stores in-frame clones only, minus some. The table has several thousand clones, around 70% seen once. This sample comprised CD4+ or CD8+ T cells sorted from blood, obtained in a trial of the OX40 agonist ivuxolimab. The receptor set was obtained from an adult with an advanced solid tumor such as melanoma, head and neck, liver or kidney cancer.

This chain joins TRBV6-9 and TRBJ2-5; D perhaps matches TRBD1 (5 bases). V shed 6 bases and J shed 5 bases, with 16 bases lying between them. From germline, CDR1 is MNHGY and CDR2 SVAAGI. CDR3 length equals 14 residues. The CDR3 is CASSQGYPRETQYF. DNA for the CDR3: TGTGCCAGCAGCCAGGGCTACCCTCGGGAGACCCAGTACTTC.

To note about this clone: A much larger clone sits a single nucleotide away, making a read error possible. The sample contains more than one DNA sequence encoding this CDR3. The chain is built from TRBV9 and TRBJ2-7; TRBD1 aligns across 8 bases. In germline, CDR1 is SGDLS, CDR2 YYNGEE. With 4 bases clipped from V and 4 bases from J, the junction kept 4 bases outside the gene matches. CDR3 length: 13 amino acids. The CDR3 loop reads CASSTGTGYEQYF. In DNA form, the CDR3 reads TGTGCCAGCAGCACAGGGACAGGTTACGAGCAGTACTTC.

This clone has just a few counts. The V gene is TRBV7-9, the J gene TRBJ1-1, with 7 bases lining up with TRBD1. The CDR3 has 14 amino acids. Trimming took 9 bases from V and 7 from J; bases not matched to a gene: 14. Germline assignment: CDR1 SEHNR and CDR2 FQNEAQ (reference sequence). The CDR3 bases are TGTGCCAGTGACCTTACAGGGGAAGTAGGTGAAGCTTTCTTT. It encodes CASDLTGEVGEAFF.

The gene calls are TRBV7-2 and TRBJ1-1; 11 bases fit TRBD1. Germline V lookup: CDR1 SGHTA, CDR2 FQGNSA. Trimming at V came to 5 bases and at J to 5 bases, leaving 10 bases not matched to a gene. The CDR3 consists of 16 residues. The CDR3 protein is CASSLSSGTGGTEAFF. In nucleotides, the CDR3 is TGTGCCAGCAGCCTTAGCTCCGGGACAGGGGGTACTGAAGCTTTCTTT.

This clone was counted between two and nine times. The rearrangement links TRBV9 to TRBJ2-3; D tentatively fits TRBD1 or TRBD2 (5 bases each). Trimming pared 3 bases from V and 0 bases from J, leaving 14 bases between. Looked up from germline, CDR1 is SGDLS and CDR2 is YYNGEE. The CDR3 sequence is 16 residues long. The chain's CDR3 is CASSGGESSSTDTQYF. The CDR3 DNA reads as TGTGCCAGCAGCGGAGGGGAATCTAGTAGCACAGATACGCAGTATTTT.

CDR3 in amino acids: CGRFTRRKTYGYTF. CDR3 nucleotides: TGTGGCAGGTTTACCAGACGAAAGACCTATGGCTACACCTTC. The genes are TRBV8-2 and TRBJ1-2. TRBV8-2 is designated a pseudogene. This CDR3 has 14 residues.

The chain joins TRBV6-6 to TRBJ1-1; no reliable D call. From germline, CDR1 is MNHNY and CDR2 SVGAGI (reference sequence). Between the trimmed V and J ends, which lost 2 bases and 7 bases, there was a span of 8 bases. The CDR3 contains 12 residues. The CDR3 DNA reads TGTGCCAGCAGTTACGGATCCGGTGAAGCTTTCTTT. Translation gives CASSYGSGEAFF.

The chain carries TRBV28 and TRBJ1-3; 11 nucleotides agree with TRBD1. Germline V gene sequence: CDR1 MDHEN, CDR2 SYDVKM. The CDR3 is made up of 15 amino acids. The ends lost 10 bases at V and 2 bases at J; junction bases unmatched: 7. CDR3 amino acids: CATHRGQGAGNTIYF. CDR3 bases: TGTGCCACCCACAGGGGACAGGGGGCTGGAAACACCATATATTTT.

The rearrangement uses TRBV28 and TRBJ1-5; D remains unclear. The ends were cut back, 5 bases at V and 0 bases at J, with 20 bases in the middle. Germline CDR1 is MDHEN and CDR2 is SYDVKM. The CDR3 length is 18 residues. The CDR3: CASSPQLLDGNSNQPQHF. The CDR3 DNA reads as TGTGCCAGCAGTCCCCAACTGCTCGACGGGAATAGCAATCAGCCCCAGCATTTT.

The V and J genes are TRBV19 and TRBJ2-7; TRBD2 matches at 8 bases. The CDR3 contains 13 residues. Germline loops: CDR1 LNHDA, CDR2 SQIVND (reference sequence). Trimming removed 10 bases from V and 2 bases from J; junction bases left unmatched: 7. As DNA, the CDR3 is TGTGCCACCCGGGGGGGGGCGGCCTACGAGCAGTACTTC. Residues: CATRGGAAYEQYF.

This clone is categorized as medium-sized. The V call is TRBV6-5, the J call TRBJ2-2; D is possibly TRBD1 (7 bases). The CDR3 consists of 15 residues. Trimming pared 7 bases from V and 2 bases from J, leaving 14 bases between. CDR1 is MNHEY and CDR2 is SVGAGI in the germline V gene. The CDR3 DNA follows: TGTGCCAGCAATGCGGGACAGATTAACACCGGGGAGCTGTTTTTT. Translated, it gives CASNAGQINTGELFF.

Within the sample, this clone is large. The chain uses TRBV9 and TRBJ1-2, with 9 bases aligning to TRBD1. CDR1 SGDLS and CDR2 YYNGEE come from the germline V gene. Trimming cost V 1 base and J 2 bases; bases outside gene matches: 3. CDR3 size: 15 residues. CDR3 loop: CASSVSGTGNYGYTF. Here the CDR3 DNA reads TGTGCCAGCAGCGTATCCGGGACAGGGAACTATGGCTACACCTTC.

In this sample, this clone turned up a few times. As DNA, the CDR3 is TGTGCCAGCAGCCCTCGCCCCTTTACTAGCGGGGCGAACACCGGGGAGCTGTTTTTT. Its translation: CASSPRPFTSGANTGELFF. V and J are TRBV7-6 and TRBJ2-2, with TRBD2 matching over 10 bases. The CDR3 loop spans 19 amino acids. Per germline, CDR1 SGHVS and CDR2 FNYEAQ. V lost 5 bases, J lost 0 bases, and 12 bases stayed unmatched.

V and J are TRBV28 and TRBJ2-7; 7 bases map to TRBD1. Germline values: CDR1 MDHEN, CDR2 SYDVKM. V dropped 4 bases and J dropped 3; count of bases not matched to a gene: 3. The CDR3 covers 13 residues. The CDR3 DNA is TGTGCCAGCAGTTCGGACAGGAGCTACGAGCAGTACTTC. Protein: CASSSDRSYEQYF.

V gene TRBV6-6 combines with J gene TRBJ1-6; 9 bases align to TRBD1. Germline CDR1 reads MNHNY; CDR2 reads SVGAGI (reference sequence). After removal of 5 bases from V and 5 bases from J, the junction contained 4 bases not matched to a gene. The CDR3 consists of 15 residues. The chain's CDR3 is CASSPGQGDNSPLHF. The CDR3 nucleotides are TGTGCCAGCAGTCCGGGACAGGGTGATAATTCACCCCTCCACTTT.

The chain has TRBV9 and TRBJ1-2; D not certain. The V end was cut by 3 bases, the J end by 1 base, with 13 bases between. CDR3 size: 15 residues. CDR1 and CDR2 (germline): SGDLS, YYNGEE. CDR3 region: CASSGSGTINYGYTF. In DNA form, the CDR3 reads TGTGCCAGCAGCGGTTCAGGAACTATTAACTATGGCTACACCTTC. Supplemented by reference TRBV9 and TRBJ1-2, the full variable domain reads DSGVTQTPKHLITATGQRVTLRCSPRSGDLSVYWYQQSLDQGLQFLIQYYNGEERAKGNILERFSAQQFPDLHSELNLSSLELGDSALYFCASSGSGTINYGYTFGSGTRLTVV.

The chain has TRBV29-1 and TRBJ2-7; TRBD2 matches 7 bases. Per germline, CDR1 SQVTM and CDR2 ANQGSEA. Trimming took 6 bases from V and 2 from J; bases not matched to a gene: 16. There are 16 residues in the CDR3. In DNA, the CDR3 is TGCAGCGTCGGGAGGTGGGTCGGCGGGCCAACCTACGAGCAGTACTTC. It encodes CSVGRWVGGPTYEQYF.

This clone is a singleton in its sample. The J gene is TRBJ2-7, the V gene TRBV9; 9 positions agree with TRBD2. The V gene's germline CDR1 is SGDLS and CDR2 YYNGEE. The V and J ends lost 2 bases and 3 bases, in that order; junction bases with no gene match: 12. CDR3 length: 17 residues. The CDR3 loop is CASSVGPPGLANYEQYF. For the CDR3, the DNA is TGTGCCAGCAGCGTGGGCCCTCCGGGACTAGCAAACTACGAGCAGTACTTC.

J is TRBJ1-2 and V is TRBV5-6; 9 nucleotides match TRBD1. J lost 4 bases, V lost 3 bases, and 7 bases had no gene match. The CDR3 extends over 15 amino acids. CDR1 is SGHDT and CDR2 is YYEEEE in the germline V gene. DNA of the CDR3: TGTGCCAGCAGCTCCGGGACAGGGTACTTCTATGGCTACACCTTC. It codes for CASSSGTGYFYGYTF.

J is TRBJ2-1 and V is TRBV30, with D possibly matching TRBD2 (6 bases). This CDR3 contains 12 residues. In germline, CDR1 is GTSNPN, CDR2 SVGIG (reference sequence). The CDR3 here is CGGVVSYNEQFF. DNA for the CDR3: TGTGGGGGGGTTGTGTCCTACAATGAGCAGTTCTTC.

V gene TRBV2 combines with J gene TRBJ1-1, with D possibly being TRBD1 (5 bases). The ends were cut back, 6 bases at V and 6 bases at J, with 14 bases in the middle. Per the germline V gene, CDR1 is SNHLY and CDR2 is FYNNEI. This CDR3 has 13 residues. CDR3 amino acids: CASSPGITAEAFF. CDR3 DNA sequence: TGTGCCAGCAGCCCAGGGATTACGGCTGAAGCTTTCTTT.

The gene calls are TRBV15 and TRBJ2-3, with 9 bases matching TRBD2. Trimming at V came to 9 bases and at J to 7 bases, leaving 38 bases not matched to a gene. Germline V lookup: CDR1 LNHNV, CDR2 YYDKDF (reference sequence). This CDR3 is 23 amino acids long. The CDR3 loop reads CATKSTQLRKKEASGTSNNTQYF. CDR3 in DNA: TGTGCCACAAAATCAACCCAATTGCGTAAGAAGGAGGCTAGCGGGACCAGCAACAATACGCAGTATTTT.

The chain joins TRBV19 to TRBJ2-5, with D uncertain. Germline loops: CDR1 LNHDA, CDR2 SQIVND (reference sequence). This CDR3 contains 13 residues. V was pared by 3 bases and J by 2 bases, with 7 bases between. The CDR3 nucleotides read TGTGCCAGTAGTATCGACTTTCAAGAGACCCAGTACTTC. It is translated as CASSIDFQETQYF.

This clone was seen a handful of times. The chain has TRBV6-5 and TRBJ1-1; 7 nucleotides align to TRBD1. V gave up 4 bases and J gave up 4 bases; unmatched junction bases: 6. The CDR3 sequence is 14 residues long. Per the germline V gene, CDR1 is MNHEY and CDR2 is SVGAGI. CDR3 DNA sequence: TGTGCCAGCAGTTCGATACAGGGGCCCACTGAAGCTTTCTTT. It translates to CASSSIQGPTEAFF.

The J gene is TRBJ2-7, the V gene TRBV5-6, with D unresolved. The germline V and J ends were trimmed by 4 bases and 1 base, with 12 bases remaining between them. This CDR3 has 14 residues. The germline V gene has CDR1 SGHDT and CDR2 YYEEEE. The CDR3 here is CASSDQRISYEQYF. The CDR3 nucleotides are TGTGCCAGCAGCGATCAGAGGATTTCCTACGAGCAGTACTTC.

The chain is built from TRBV11-2 and TRBJ2-1; D not certain. The CDR3 is 15 amino acids. Germline CDR1 reads SGHAT; CDR2 reads FQNNGV. V was shortened by 0 bases and J by 2 bases, with 8 bases between the two germline ends. In DNA form, the CDR3 reads TGTGCCAGCAGCTTAGACCGGAGACCCTACAATGAGCAGTTCTTC. Translated: CASSLDRRPYNEQFF.